These 3 T cell receptor beta chains were sequenced from one sample in a study of neurological immune-mediated disorders. TCRdb reanalysed the 5' RACE reads using MiXCR and keeps one entry per CDR3 protein. The sample includes 90,000 to 100,000 distinct CDR3 sequences, around 3.3% of them seen just once. Material for sequencing was PBMCs. The source is a woman between 18 and 29 years old with multiple sclerosis.

This clonotype showed up many times. This chain links TRBV5-5 with TRBJ1-2; no definite D call. The germline V gene encodes CDR1 SGHKS and CDR2 YYEKEE (reference sequence). The CDR3 has 14 amino acids. V lost 2 bases, J lost 5 bases, and 13 bases lay in between. The CDR3, as DNA: TGTGCCAGCAGCTTCAACACAGCCGATTATGGCTACACCTTC. It encodes CASSFNTADYGYTF.

This clonotype was observed a few times. The chain uses TRBV10-3 and TRBJ2-5; TRBD2 is a possible D gene (5 bases). Trimming took 4 bases from V and 0 from J, leaving 9 bases between them. CDR1 and CDR2 from the germline V gene are ENHRY and SYGVKD. The CDR3 length is 14 residues. The CDR3 DNA reads as TGTGCCATCAGTGTAAGCGGCTACCAAGAGACCCAGTACTTC. Protein sequence: CAISVSGYQETQYF.

In this sample, this clonotype turned up many times. The chain is built from TRBV15 and TRBJ1-1; no clear D. Germline V gene data show CDR1 as LNHNV and CDR2 as YYDKDF (reference sequence). Trimming removed 0 bases at V and 6 bases at J, with 11 bases between. The CDR3 length is 14 residues. CDR3 sequence reads: CATSRDRRMAEAFF. The CDR3 nucleotides read TGTGCCACCAGCAGAGACAGGAGGATGGCTGAAGCTTTCTTT.